Following are 18 T cell receptor beta chains from one sample sequenced in a study of blood T cells in healthy people across ages. Combining a sample-barcoded 5' primer with a J-beta primer mix, a second PCR ran for roughly 7 to 12 cycles. Using its own MiXCR run on the 5' RACE reads, TCRdb lists one record per CDR3 protein. In the table there are 540,000 or so distinct CDR3 sequences, around 24% of which are singletons. The sample also formed part of further work on T cells of mothers and their children.

The material sequenced was blood. These receptors all come from a boy aged 10-17 years in good health.

The V gene is TRBV5-1, the J gene TRBJ2-7; D perhaps matches TRBD2 (5 bases). CDR1 and CDR2 from the germline V gene are SGHRS and YFSETQ. The CDR3 covers 16 residues. V lost 0 bases and J lost 0, with 13 bases in between. The CDR3 is CASSLDGRARSYEQYF. The CDR3 region has the DNA TGCGCCAGCAGCTTGGATGGGCGGGCCCGCTCCTACGAGCAGTACTTC.

This clonotype turned up a few times. The J gene is TRBJ1-3, the V gene TRBV4-3; D call uncertain. From germline, CDR1 is LGHNA and CDR2 YSLEER. Trimming pared 1 base from V and 8 bases from J, leaving 9 bases between. The CDR3 has 13 amino acids. For the CDR3, the DNA is TGCGCCAGCAGCCAAGCCCAATGGGACACCATATATTTT. This codes for CASSQAQWDTIYF.

A few counts support this clonotype. The chain carries TRBV4-3 and TRBJ2-6; TRBD2 is a possible D gene (5 bases). The CDR3 is 15 amino acids. Germline V gene data show CDR1 as LGHNA and CDR2 as YSLEER. Between the trimmed V and J ends, which lost 1 base and 5 bases, there was a span of 9 bases. The CDR3 sequence: CASSQVRERANVLTF. CDR3 bases: TGCGCCAGCAGCCAAGTGAGGGAGCGGGCCAACGTCCTGACTTTC.

This clonotype was seen ten or more times. V usage is TRBV6-1 and J usage is TRBJ2-3, with 10 bases lining up with TRBD1. This CDR3 has 15 amino acids. Germline V gives CDR1 MNHNS, CDR2 SASEGT. Unmatched junction bases numbered 5, after V lost 6 bases and J lost 2 bases. CDR3 in amino acids: CASSSGTGDTDTQYF. The CDR3 coding sequence is TGTGCCAGCAGCTCCGGGACAGGGGACACAGATACGCAGTATTTT.

J is TRBJ2-2 and V is TRBV5-1; tentatively, D is TRBD1 or TRBD2 (5 bases each). The germline V gene encodes CDR1 SGHRS and CDR2 YFSETQ. Trimming left V 4 bases short and J 0 bases short, with 19 bases between. This CDR3 region has 18 residues. The DNA of the CDR3 is TGCGCCAGCAGCCGTGCCGGGAACAGGCACCCGAACACCGGGGAGCTGTTTTTT. Translation gives CASSRAGNRHPNTGELFF.

CDR3: CASSSGTGTFGANVLTF. The CDR3 bases are TGTGCCAGCAGCTCCGGGACAGGGACCTTTGGGGCCAACGTCCTGACTTTC. J is TRBJ2-6 and V is TRBV7-2, with 9 bases lining up with TRBD1. Per the germline V gene, CDR1 is SGHTA and CDR2 is FQGNSA. This CDR3 comprises 17 residues. Trimming removed 4 bases from V and 3 bases from J; junction bases left unmatched: 7. The variable domain in full, completed from reference TRBV7-2 and TRBJ2-6, reads GAGVSQSPSNKVTEKGKDVELRCDPISGHTALYWYRQSLGQGLEFLIYFQGNSAPDKSGLPSDRFSAERTGGSVSTLTIQRTQQEDSAVYLCASSSGTGTFGANVLTFGAGSRLTVL.

The CDR3 DNA reads as TGCAGTGCTCGATCTGGACTAGCGGGAGGGGGTAATGAGCAGTTCTTC. Protein product: CSARSGLAGGGNEQFF. The J gene is TRBJ2-1, the V gene TRBV20-1, with 15 bases lining up with TRBD2. After removal of 5 bases from V and 7 bases from J, the junction contained 9 bases not matched to a gene. This CDR3 region has 16 residues. Per germline, CDR1 DFQATT and CDR2 SNEGSKA (reference sequence).

This rearrangement joins TRBV28 to TRBJ2-7; 10 bases align to TRBD2. After removal of 1 base from V and 4 bases from J, the junction contained 7 bases not matched to a gene. In germline, CDR1 is MDHEN, CDR2 SYDVKM. The CDR3 is made up of 16 amino acids. CDR3 sequence: CASSLSKAGGPYEQYF. CDR3 DNA: TGTGCCAGCAGTTTATCCAAAGCGGGAGGGCCGTACGAGCAGTACTTC.

This clonotype appeared a single time. This rearrangement joins TRBV6-2 or TRBV6-3 to TRBJ2-2; TRBD2 might be the D (6 bases). The V gene lost 7 bases and the J gene lost 4 bases, with 22 bases spanning the gap. Per the germline V gene, CDR1 is MNHEY and CDR2 is SVGEGT. CDR3 length: 17 residues. Here the CDR3 DNA reads TGTGCCAGCACTCCGATGGGACTCCGGAGGGGCACCGGGGAGCTGTTTTTT. Translation: CASTPMGLRRGTGELFF.

V gene TRBV27 combines with J gene TRBJ2-7; 7 bases fit TRBD1. The CDR3 covers 16 residues. Germline lookup yields CDR1 MNHEY and CDR2 SMNVEV (reference sequence). Trimming at V came to 1 base and at J to 5 bases, leaving 11 bases not matched to a gene. The CDR3 sequence is CASSLWGTASYNEQYF. CDR3 nucleotides: TGTGCCAGCAGTTTATGGGGGACAGCATCGTACAACGAGCAGTACTTC.

The chain combines TRBV9 with TRBJ1-6; a possible D gene is TRBD1 (5 bases). Between the trimmed V and J ends, which lost 3 bases and 2 bases, there was a span of 9 bases. CDR1 SGDLS and CDR2 YYNGEE come from the germline V gene. The CDR3 loop spans 15 amino acids. The CDR3, as DNA: TGTGCCAGCAGCGCGACAGTAACCTATAATTCACCCCTCCACTTT. It is translated as CASSATVTYNSPLHF.

The CDR3 spells CASSLDRPSSYNEQFF. The CDR3 nucleotides are TGTGCCAGCAGCCTAGACCGCCCGAGCTCCTACAATGAGCAGTTCTTC. The chain recombines TRBV7-2 with TRBJ2-1; D is ambiguous. The CDR3 covers 16 residues. The germline gives CDR1 SGHTA, CDR2 FQGNSA. Between the trimmed V and J ends, which lost 5 bases and 0 bases, there was a span of 14 bases.

The chain recombines TRBV7-3 with TRBJ1-3; no definite D call. The CDR3 has 14 residues. Germline V CDR1 and CDR2: SGHTA, FQGTGA. V dropped 6 bases and J dropped 10 bases, with 19 bases sitting between them. CDR3 nucleotide sequence: TGTGCCAGCAGTCCTGGAGCATCCGGAAGGACCATATATTTT. Its translation: CASSPGASGRTIYF.

The rearrangement links TRBV5-1 to TRBJ1-4; possible D gene TRBD1, 5 bases. The V end lost 0 bases, the J end lost 8 bases, and 11 bases lay between the germline ends. The germline gives CDR1 SGHRS, CDR2 YFSETQ. This CDR3 contains 14 residues. CDR3: CASSLEGLDEKLFF. As DNA, the CDR3 is TGCGCCAGCAGCTTGGAGGGGTTGGACGAAAAACTGTTTTTT.

On this clonotype itself: The CDR3 does not close with the conserved phenylalanine or tryptophan, likely indicating a read error. This sequence joins TRBV14 and TRBJ2-7; TRBD1 agrees at 7 bases. In germline, CDR1 is SGHDN, CDR2 FVKESK. The CDR3 spans 13 residues. J gave up 6 bases and V 8 bases, and 10 bases lay outside the gene matches. The CDR3 loop reads CASGPRTGTEQYL. The CDR3 nucleotides are TGTGCCAGCGGCCCGAGGACAGGAACCGAGCAGTACCTC.

This clonotype was recorded a few times. The chain is built from TRBV29-1 and TRBJ1-5; D uncertain. The V end lost 4 bases, the J end lost 4 bases, and 11 bases lay between the germline ends. In germline, CDR1 is SQVTM, CDR2 ANQGSEA. The CDR3 runs to 13 residues. In nucleotides, the CDR3 is TGCAGCGTTGTTCTTCAGGAGAATCAGCCCCAGCATTTT. The encoded protein is CSVVLQENQPQHF.

V gene TRBV2 combines with J gene TRBJ2-5; 9 nucleotides align to TRBD1. Trimming took 4 bases from V and 4 from J; bases not matched to a gene: 10. This CDR3 has 16 amino acids. Looked up from germline, CDR1 is SNHLY and CDR2 is FYNNEI. Here the CDR3 reads CASSVTGGLLIETQYF. As DNA, the CDR3 is TGTGCCAGCAGTGTAACAGGGGGCCTACTGATAGAGACCCAGTACTTC.

The chain has TRBV5-1 and TRBJ2-3; the D is unclear. The CDR3 runs 13 residues. Germline assignment: CDR1 SGHRS and CDR2 YFSETQ. The V end lost 0 bases, the J end lost 6 bases, and 8 bases lay between the germline ends. The CDR3 is CASSLDVGDTQYF. The DNA for the CDR3 is TGCGCCAGCAGCTTGGATGTCGGCGATACGCAGTATTTT.